This record concerns one T cell receptor (beta chain) sequence. The record originates from a study of blood T cell repertoires in COVID-19. In the original processing: Using reference gene primer amplification, nucleated cell counts were estimated. The assay was immunoSEQ multiplex PCR, and TCRdb's table has in-frame clones only and misses some. That table supplies the V and J calls and clone size; D and trimming were determined from the DNA. The sample lists about 160,000 clones; roughly 90% were seen once. The source is a woman aged 45-65 years who had recovered from COVID-19. The sample taken for sequencing was PBMCs or T cells enriched from blood (not recorded which).

CDR3 in amino acids: CASSAAGGRADTQYF. Here the CDR3 DNA reads TGTGCCAGCAGCGCAGCAGGGGGCCGAGCAGATACGCAGTATTTT. V usage is TRBV7-6 and J usage is TRBJ2-3; 8 bases are a match to TRBD1. This CDR3 region has 15 residues. Unmatched junction bases numbered 8, after V lost 5 bases and J lost 4 bases. Germline CDR1 reads SGHVS; CDR2 reads FNYEAQ.